This T cell receptor (beta chain) was profiled in a study of T-cell memory formation after mild COVID-19. This clonotype appeared a few times. Each CDR3 protein gets one entry after TCRdb re-called the 5' RACE reads with MiXCR. The sample has about 320,000 distinct CDR3 sequences; 13% to 15% are singletons. The sequence was collected from a man aged 18-30 years who had mild COVID-19 (a few samples of this study predate the infection). Cell type and time point are not known. Sequenced: PBMCs or a T cell subset sorted from them (not recorded which).

CDR3 sequence reads: CASSPGGGEYGYTF. The CDR3 coding sequence is TGTGCCAGCTCACCAGGGGGGGGCGAGTATGGCTACACCTTC. The chain has TRBV18 and TRBJ1-2, with a weak D call TRBD1 (6 bases). V lost 2 bases, J lost 5 bases, and 12 bases lay in between. From germline, CDR1 is KGHSH and CDR2 LQKENI. The CDR3 extends over 14 amino acids.